In this sample, the clone carrying this TCR beta chain turned up a few times. Its cognate antigen is unknown. This CDR3 is built from 13 residues. The germline V and J ends were trimmed by 5 bases and 2 bases, with 13 bases remaining between them. Germline CDR1 reads DFQATT; CDR2 reads SNEGSKA (reference sequence). The second PCR ran about 6 to 12 cycles with a sample-barcoded 5' primer and J-beta primers. TCRdb analysed the 5' RACE reads with MiXCR anew, one entry per CDR3 protein. The sample lists over 300,000 distinct CDR3 sequences, about 49% occurring once. This specimen belongs to a study of blood T cells in healthy people across ages. Study-level results: Roughly linearly, TCR beta diversity per million T cells fell as age increased.

The TCR sequence derives from a man in his fifties or sixties in good health. Sequencing was carried out using blood. The V and J genes are TRBV20-1 and TRBJ2-7; D gene ambiguous. Here the CDR3 DNA reads TGCAGTGCTCGTACAGAAATGGCCTACGAGCAGTACTTC. Protein product: CSARTEMAYEQYF.